The 17 T cell receptor beta chains below were found in one sample sequenced in a study of regulatory T cells in long-lasting Graves disease. Building of the TCR beta libraries involved iRepertoire HTBI primers and Arm-PCR of CDR3 regions. MiXCR, applied by TCRdb to the multiplex PCR reads, yields one record per CDR3 protein. The data contain 620,000 or so distinct CDR3 sequences, roughly 15% of them singletons. The time point was: newly diagnosed GD, antithyroid drugs for less than 3 months. The TCR library was made from RNA extracted from PBMCs. These sequences were also reported in another study, on T cells in Graves' hyperthyroidism and ophthalmopathy.

The source material was peripheral blood mononuclear cells (PBMCs), sampled at new diagnosis, from a patient treated with antithyroid drugs. These receptors were collected from a woman between 25 and 40 years old with Graves disease.

This clonotype was found many times. This rearrangement joins TRBV24-1 to TRBJ1-5; 7 bases align to TRBD1. This CDR3 is 15 amino acids long. The germline CDR1 and CDR2 sequences are KGHDR and SFDVKD. After removal of 6 bases from V and 0 bases from J, the junction contained 4 bases not matched to a gene. The CDR3 loop reads CATSKGTASNQPQHF. In nucleotides, the CDR3 is TGTGCCACCAGTAAGGGGACAGCTAGCAATCAGCCCCAGCATTTT.

As to this clonotype: Relative to the germline gene, one junction end is altered; a read error may explain this. This CDR3 reads CASGLAPGGGTGELFF. The CDR3 DNA is TGCGCCAGCGGCTTGGCCCCCGGGGGAGGGACCGGGGAGCTGTTTTTT. The V gene is TRBV5-1, the J gene TRBJ2-2; the match to TRBD2 covers 7 bases. Per the germline V gene, CDR1 is SGHRS and CDR2 is YFSETQ. The CDR3 spans 16 residues.

J is TRBJ2-1 and V is TRBV20-1; a possible D gene is TRBD1 (5 bases). CDR3 length equals 11 residues. Germline lookup yields CDR1 DFQATT and CDR2 SNEGSKA (reference sequence). Trimming cost V 6 bases and J 9 bases, with 12 bases left between them. DNA of the CDR3: TGCAGTGCGACTCAGGGATTTGAGCAGTTCTTC. It translates to CSATQGFEQFF.

With respect to this clonotype: A much larger clone differs by one base, so this may be a read error. This rearrangement joins TRBV11-1 to TRBJ2-5; TRBD1 is a possible D gene (6 bases). The CDR3 loop spans 17 amino acids. V was cut by 6 bases and J by 5 bases, with 25 bases left in between. Per germline, CDR1 SGHAT and CDR2 FQDESV (reference sequence). The CDR3 spells CASRDRQVRVDSETQYF. CDR3 sequence (DNA): TGTGCCAGCAGAGACAGACAGGTTCGGGTTGATTCGGAGACCCAGTACTTC.

The genes are TRBV30 and TRBJ2-7; weak D call: TRBD2 (6 bases). Germline CDR1 reads GTSNPN; CDR2 reads SVGIG (reference sequence). V gave up 5 bases and J gave up 0 bases, with 11 bases separating them. There are 13 residues in the CDR3. The CDR3 DNA sequence: TGTGCCTGGTGCCGGGACTCCTCCTACGAGCAGTACTTC. Protein: CAWCRDSSYEQYF.

The chain recombines TRBV18 with TRBJ1-1; D possibly corresponds to TRBD1 (5 bases). The CDR3 runs to 15 residues. Trimming removed 3 bases from V and 3 bases from J, with 14 bases in between. CDR1 and CDR2 from the germline V gene are KGHSH and LQKENI. CDR3 nucleotides: TGTGCCAGCTCACCTTTCGGGGTGGGGGACACTGAAGCTTTCTTT. Translating it yields CASSPFGVGDTEAFF.

The sample holds a few counts of this clonotype. The chain is built from TRBV20-1 and TRBJ1-5, with D uncertain. CDR1 is DFQATT, CDR2 SNEGSKA, per germline (reference sequence). Trimming cost V 1 base and J 0 bases, with 19 bases left between them. The CDR3 is 18 amino acids. This CDR3 reads CSARVEGRKKNSNQPQHF. In DNA form, the CDR3 reads TGCAGTGCTAGAGTCGAGGGTCGGAAAAAAAATAGCAATCAGCCCCAGCATTTT.

This clonotype has a count of ten or more. The genes are TRBV27 and TRBJ2-7; a possible D gene is TRBD1 (5 bases). The V and J ends lost 5 bases and 3 bases respectively, with 14 bases between them. CDR3 length: 14 residues. The germline gives CDR1 MNHEY, CDR2 SMNVEV (reference sequence). The CDR3 nucleotides are TGTGCCAGCAGTCCAAGACAGCCCTACTACGAGCAGTACTTC. Protein: CASSPRQPYYEQYF.

This clonotype came up many times. The J gene is TRBJ1-4, the V gene TRBV20-1; D is ambiguous. Trimming pared 1 base from V and 0 bases from J, leaving 9 bases between. Germline assignment: CDR1 DFQATT and CDR2 SNEGSKA (reference sequence). The CDR3 has 15 amino acids. CDR3 loop: CSARGSVATNEKLFF. The CDR3 nucleotides read TGCAGTGCTAGAGGGTCGGTCGCAACTAATGAAAAACTGTTTTTT.

Only a few counts were recorded for this clonotype. The CDR3 nucleotides are TGTGCCAGCAGTTTAGGGGGCAGGGGGGTCACTGAAGCTTTCTTT. This encodes CASSLGGRGVTEAFF. V gene TRBV12-3 or TRBV12-4 combines with J gene TRBJ1-1, with TRBD1 matching over 7 bases. Losses at the gene ends were 1 base for V and 4 bases for J; bases not matched to a gene: 6. The CDR3 sequence is 15 residues long.

The chain joins TRBV5-1 to TRBJ2-1; 7 bases are a match to TRBD2. Germline V lookup: CDR1 SGHRS, CDR2 YFSETQ. The CDR3 totals 15 residues. Trimming took 0 bases from V and 6 from J; bases not matched to a gene: 6. The CDR3 region has the DNA TGCGCCAGCAGCTTGGCTGTGGGACTAACCAATGAGCAGTTCTTC. It encodes CASSLAVGLTNEQFF. The full variable domain, in which reference TRBV5-1 and TRBJ2-1 provide the parts outside the CDR3, is KAGVTQTPRYLIKTRGQQVTLSCSPISGHRSVSWYQQTPGQGLQFLFEYFSETQRNKGNFPGRFSGRQFSNSRSEMNVSTLELGDSALYLCASSLAVGLTNEQFFGPGTRLTVL.

The chain employs TRBV5-1 and TRBJ2-1; 14 bases agree with TRBD2. With 1 base clipped from V and 8 bases from J, the junction kept 5 bases outside the gene matches. The CDR3 sequence is 16 residues long. Germline CDR1 and CDR2: SGHRS and YFSETQ. Here the CDR3 DNA reads TGCGCCAGCAGCTTGTTGACTAGCGGGAGGGCATATGAGCAGTTCTTC. Amino acids: CASSLLTSGRAYEQFF.

Note on this clonotype: This may arise from a read error, as a much more abundant clone is one base away. The chain couples TRBV6-6 to TRBJ2-5; 8 bases are a match to TRBD1. CDR1 is MNHNY, CDR2 SVGAGI, per germline (reference sequence). J was trimmed by 4 bases and V by 2 bases; bases with no gene match: 6. The CDR3 runs 15 residues. The DNA of the CDR3 is TGTGCCAGCAGTTACCAGGGGGCGCTGTCAGAGACCCAGTACTTC. Encoded protein: CASSYQGALSETQYF.

This clonotype was seen repeatedly, ten times or more. The chain joins TRBV12-3 or TRBV12-4 to TRBJ1-4; 10 nucleotides match TRBD1. The CDR3 sequence is 15 residues long. Unmatched junction bases numbered 8, after V lost 10 bases and J lost 3 bases. The CDR3 DNA reads TGTGCCACCCAAGGACAGGGGGGACCTAATGAAAAACTGTTTTTT. It is translated as CATQGQGGPNEKLFF.

Regarding this clonotype: Since a much larger clone is just one base distant, this may be a read error. V and J are TRBV12-5 and TRBJ1-1; D uncertain. CDR3 size: 13 residues. Germline V gene data show CDR1 as LGHNT and CDR2 as FRNRAP. In nucleotides, the CDR3 is TGTGCTAGTGCCCAAGGGATGAACGCTGAAGCTTTCTTT. Its protein is CASAQGMNAEAFF.

This clonotype has at least ten counts. The V gene is TRBV2, the J gene TRBJ1-2; D unresolved. Germline V CDR1 and CDR2: SNHLY, FYNNEI. The CDR3 has 14 amino acids. The V end was cut by 2 bases, the J end by 4 bases, with 11 bases between. The CDR3 spells CASSEYLTTYGYTF. The CDR3 coding sequence is TGTGCCAGCAGTGAATATCTTACAACCTATGGCTACACCTTC.

This clonotype was observed many times. CDR3 DNA: TGTGCCAGCAGTCCTGCGGGACGGTACAATGAGCAGTTCTTC. This gives the protein CASSPAGRYNEQFF. This chain uses TRBV28 with TRBJ2-1, with D possibly TRBD2 on 6 matching bases. Trimming cost V 5 bases and J 4 bases, with 12 bases left between them. This CDR3 has 14 residues. In germline, CDR1 is MDHEN, CDR2 SYDVKM. The variable domain in full, with the rest retrieved from reference TRBV28 and TRBJ2-1, is DVKVTQSSRYLVKRTGEKVFLECVQDMDHENMFWYRQDPGLGLRLIYFSYDVKMKEKGDIPEGYSVSREKKERFSLILESASTNQTSMYLCASSPAGRYNEQFFGPGTRLTVL.